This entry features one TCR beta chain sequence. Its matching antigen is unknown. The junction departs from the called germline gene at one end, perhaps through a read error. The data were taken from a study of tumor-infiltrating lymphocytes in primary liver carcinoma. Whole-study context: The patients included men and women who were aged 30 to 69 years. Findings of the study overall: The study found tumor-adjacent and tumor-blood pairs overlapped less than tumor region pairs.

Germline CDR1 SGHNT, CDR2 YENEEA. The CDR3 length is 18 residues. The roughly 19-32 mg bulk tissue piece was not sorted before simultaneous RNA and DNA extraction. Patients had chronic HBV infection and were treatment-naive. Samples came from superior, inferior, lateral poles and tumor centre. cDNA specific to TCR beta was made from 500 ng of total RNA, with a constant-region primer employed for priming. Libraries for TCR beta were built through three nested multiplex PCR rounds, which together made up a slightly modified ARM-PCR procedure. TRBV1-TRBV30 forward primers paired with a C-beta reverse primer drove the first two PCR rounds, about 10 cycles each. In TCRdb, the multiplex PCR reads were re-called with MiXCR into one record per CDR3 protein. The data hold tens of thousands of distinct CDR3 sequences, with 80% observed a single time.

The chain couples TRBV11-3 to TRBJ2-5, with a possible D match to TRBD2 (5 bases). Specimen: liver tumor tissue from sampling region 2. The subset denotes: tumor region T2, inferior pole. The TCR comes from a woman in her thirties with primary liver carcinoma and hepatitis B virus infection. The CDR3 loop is CVSGPSSVAGVNGETQYF. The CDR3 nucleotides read TGTGTCAGCGGCCCTAGTTCAGTGGCGGGTGTTAACGGAGAGACCCAGTACTTC.